This is a list of T cell receptor beta chains from one sample in a study of radiotherapy plus CTLA-4 blockade in lung cancer. Generated by immunoSEQ multiplex PCR, the TCRdb table keeps only in-frame clones and is missing some. The sample lists 30,000 to 35,000 clones; around 73% were seen once. The input for sequencing was peripheral blood, taken from a patient treated with radiotherapy plus ipilimumab. Every receptor here comes from a human donor with non-small cell lung cancer who had stable disease on radiotherapy plus ipilimumab. CDR3s include the opening cysteine and the closing phenylalanine or tryptophan. The order of the fields is D gene, clone size, V gene, J gene, CDR3 DNA, CDR3 protein. The D gene is left open where the match is weak. A row's size may be missing; if present it is once, few, many or a size class.

TRBD1	.	TRBV28	TRBJ1-1	TGTGCCAGCATTCCCGGACAGGGGAACACTGAAGCTTTCTTT	CASIPGQGNTEAFF
.	.	TRBV19	TRBJ1-4	TGTGCCAGTTGCAGAACAGGGCGAGAAAAACTGTTTTTT	CASCRTGREKLFF
.	.	TRBV27	TRBJ2-2	TGTGCCAGCAGTTTAGCAGGGTTGAACACCGGGGAGCTGTTTTTT	CASSLAGLNTGELFF
TRBD2	.	TRBV29-1	TRBJ2-5	TGCAGCGTTGCCGGGACTAGCGGGGAAGAGACCCAGTACTTC	CSVAGTSGEETQYF
.	few	TRBV19	TRBJ1-3	TGTGCCAGTAGTATATATGGAAACACCATATATTTT	CASSIYGNTIYF
.	.	TRBV13	TRBJ2-1	TGTGCCAGCAGCTTAGAAAAGGAGACCTACAATGAGCAGTTCTTC	CASSLEKETYNEQFF
.	.	TRBV6-6	TRBJ1-6	TGTGCCAGCACTCCCGGGGGGCTTTCTAAAAATTCACCCCTCCACTTT	CASTPGGLSKNSPLHF
.	.	TRBV12-5	TRBJ2-1	TGTGCTAGTGGTCCGGCCTCCTACAATGAGCAGTTCTTC	CASGPASYNEQFF
.	once	TRBV6-5	TRBJ2-3	TGTGCCGTGAGTGGGGGCGGGACTCCCTTGGATACGCAGTATTTT	CAVSGGGTPLDTQYF
.	.	TRBV5-4	TRBJ1-1	TGTGCCAGCAGTACTACGGTGAACACTGAAGCTTTCTTT	CASSTTVNTEAFF
.	few	TRBV5-1	TRBJ2-7	TGCGCCAGCAGCTTGGGCGGGGTTAACACCTACGAGCAGTACTTC	CASSLGGVNTYEQYF
.	.	TRBV29-1	TRBJ2-2	TGCAGCGCATTGAGGGACACGGGGGAGCTGTTTTTT	CSALRDTGELFF
.	once	TRBV7-6	TRBJ1-3	TGTGCCAGCAGCGAGGGAAACACCATATATTTT	CASSEGNTIYF
.	.	TRBV30	TRBJ1-2	TGTGCCTGGGTACAGGGAAATGATGGCTACACCTTC	CAWVQGNDGYTF
.	few	TRBV6-6	TRBJ1-2	TGTGCCAGCAGTTACTCCGGACAGAACAACTATGGCTACACCTTC	CASSYSGQNNYGYTF
TRBD1	.	TRBV11-2	TRBJ1-6	TGTGCCAGCAGCTTCGCCGGGACAGGGGAAATCGGTTCACCCCTCCACTTT	CASSFAGTGEIGSPLHF
.	.	TRBV5-1	TRBJ1-3	TGCGCCAGCAGCTTGGAAAGGTTTGAAGGAAACACCATATATTTT	CASSLERFEGNTIYF
TRBD1	few	TRBV9	TRBJ1-3	TGTGCCAGCAGCGCGGTCACAGGGGGAGGAAACACCATATATTTT	CASSAVTGGGNTIYF
TRBD1	.	TRBV7-9	TRBJ2-7	TGTGCCAGCAGCGCGGGACAGGGGGGGTACGAGCAGTACTTC	CASSAGQGGYEQYF
.	.	TRBV18	TRBJ1-1	TGTGCCAGCTCACCACCGTACGGGTTGGGTACGCGGGGCACTGAAGCTTTCTTT	CASSPPYGLGTRGTEAFF
.	.	TRBV2	TRBJ1-5	TGTGCCAGCAGTGACAGGGACCCCATGCTGCCCCAGCATTTT	CASSDRDPMLPQHF
TRBD2	few	TRBV6-1	TRBJ2-2	TGTGCCAGCAGTGAATTAAGAGTAGCGGGGGGAACGAACACCGGGGAGCTGTTTTTT	CASSELRVAGGTNTGELFF
TRBD1	.	TRBV11-2	TRBJ1-6	TGTGCCAGCAGTTGGGGACAGGGGGCGAGGACACCCCTCCACTTT	CASSWGQGARTPLHF
.	.	TRBV5-1	TRBJ2-3	TGCGCCAGCAGCATTGACCGTAGCACAGATACGCAGTATTTT	CASSIDRSTDTQYF
TRBD1	.	TRBV11-2	TRBJ2-2	TGTGCCAGCAGCTTCTTACGACAGGGGGGAACCGGGGAGCTGTTTTTT	CASSFLRQGGTGELFF
.	.	TRBV7-2	TRBJ2-1	TGTGCCAGCAGCTCCCTAGGATCCAATGAGCAGTTCTTC	CASSSLGSNEQFF
.	.	TRBV13	TRBJ2-1	TGTGCCAGCAGCTTAGGCAGGACTACCCACAATGAGCAGTTCTTC	CASSLGRTTHNEQFF
.	few	TRBV6-1	TRBJ2-2	TGTGCCAGCAGCGTCCAGTGGGAGCTGTTTTTT	CASSVQWELFF
.	.	TRBV10-3	TRBJ1-3	TGTGCCATCAGGATGACAGGTCTTGGGTCCTCTGGAAACACCATATATTTT	CAIRMTGLGSSGNTIYF
.	.	TRBV6-1	TRBJ2-1	TGTGCCAGCAGTGCGAGCGTTCTACTCTACAATGAGCAGTTCTTC	CASSASVLLYNEQFF
TRBD2	.	TRBV7-6	TRBJ2-7	TGTGCCAGCAGCTTATCTACTAGCGTCTCCTACGAGCAGTACTTC	CASSLSTSVSYEQYF
.	.	TRBV7-6	TRBJ2-2	TGTGCCAGCAGCTTAGGAGAAAACACCGGGGAGCTGTTTTTT	CASSLGENTGELFF
.	.	TRBV7-2	TRBJ2-3	TGTGCCAGCAGCTTAATGGGAGGCGGCACAGATACGCAGTATTTT	CASSLMGGGTDTQYF
.	.	TRBV18	TRBJ2-3	TGTGCCAGCTCACCATCCACAGATACGCAGTATTTT	CASSPSTDTQYF
TRBD1	.	TRBV10-3	TRBJ1-2	TGTGCCATCAGTGAAGGACAGGGGCACTATAGCTACACCTTC	CAISEGQGHYSYTF
.	few	TRBV6-1	TRBJ2-2	TGTGCCAGCAGCCTAGGGGAACAGACCGGGGAGCTGTTTTTT	CASSLGEQTGELFF
.	.	TRBV5-1	TRBJ1-3	TGCGCCAGCAGCTTGGCCCCGGACAGCTCTGGAAACACCATATATTTT	CASSLAPDSSGNTIYF
TRBD2	.	TRBV9	TRBJ2-3	TGTGCCAGCAGCGGGGGGGGAAATACGCAGTATTTT	CASSGGGNTQYF
.	.	TRBV9	TRBJ2-1	TGTGCCCGCAGCGTCGGGGGCGGGGGAAACAATGAGCAGTTCTTC	CARSVGGGGNNEQFF
.	.	TRBV7-2	TRBJ2-1	TGTGCCAGCACCTCCTACAATGAGCAGTTCTTC	CASTSYNEQFF
TRBD1	.	TRBV19	TRBJ1-5	TGTGCCAGTACTGGGGCAGGGGGCTTCAGTAGCAATCAGCCCCAGCATTTT	CASTGAGGFSSNQPQHF
.	.	TRBV7-2	TRBJ1-2	TGTGCCAGCAGCCTGCGAAGGACGGAATACACCTTC	CASSLRRTEYTF
.	.	TRBV6-5	TRBJ1-1	TGTGCCAGCAGTTCCATCGCCCTGGCAGAAGAAGCTTTCTTT	CASSSIALAEEAFF
.	.	TRBV11-3	TRBJ2-6	TGTGCCAGCAGTTCTGGACGGACCTCTGGGGCCAACGTCCTGACTTTC	CASSSGRTSGANVLTF
TRBD1	.	TRBV7-3	TRBJ2-5	TGTGCCAGCAGTCGTACAGGGGCCCAAGAGACCCAGTACTTC	CASSRTGAQETQYF
TRBD1	.	TRBV27	TRBJ2-3	TGTGCCAGCAGTTTATCCCTCCAGGGGGTCCTCACAGATACGCAGTATTTT	CASSLSLQGVLTDTQYF